This TCR beta chain was obtained from a study of identifying expanded T cells in peripheral blood. Study-wide points: Over about two and four weeks, about 17 and 20 clones changed, versus around 1.1 between replicates.

Healthy donors had no documented immune events, such as infections, while sampled. TCRdb's table, derived via immunoSEQ multiplex PCR, lists solely in-frame clones and lacks some. The repertoire holds 75,000 to 95,000 clones, over 85% seen once, with 7.3% in the top ten. V lost 7 bases and J lost 1, with 14 bases in between. The germline gives CDR1 SGHRS, CDR2 YFSETQ. This CDR3 has 14 amino acids. In its sample, this clone was seen once. What it binds is unknown. The material sequenced was blood. The source of this sequence is a person aged 18 to 70 in good health. The genes are TRBV5-1 and TRBJ1-1; unclear D gene. CDR3 region: CASAFGWENTEAFF. DNA for the CDR3: TGCGCCAGCGCCTTCGGGTGGGAGAACACTGAAGCTTTCTTT.